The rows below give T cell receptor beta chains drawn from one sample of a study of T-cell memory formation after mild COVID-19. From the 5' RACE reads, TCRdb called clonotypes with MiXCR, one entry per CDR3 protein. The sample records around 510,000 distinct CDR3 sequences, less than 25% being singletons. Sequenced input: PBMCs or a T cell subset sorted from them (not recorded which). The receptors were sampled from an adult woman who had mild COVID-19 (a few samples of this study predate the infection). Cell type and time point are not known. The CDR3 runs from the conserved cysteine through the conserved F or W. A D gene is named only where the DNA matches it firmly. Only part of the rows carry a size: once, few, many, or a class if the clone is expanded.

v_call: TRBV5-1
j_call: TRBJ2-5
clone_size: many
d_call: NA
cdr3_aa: CASSLGEETQYF
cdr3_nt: TGTGCCAGCAGCTTGGGGGAAGAGACCCAGTACTTC

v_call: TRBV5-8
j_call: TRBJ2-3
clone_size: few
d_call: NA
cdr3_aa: CASSLLEGHKTDTQYF
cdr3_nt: TGTGCCAGCAGCCTTCTCGAGGGCCATAAGACAGATACGCAGTATTTT

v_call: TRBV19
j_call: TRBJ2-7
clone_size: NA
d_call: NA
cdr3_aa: CASSSIADGTYEQYF
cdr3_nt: TGTGCCAGTAGTTCAATCGCGGACGGGACCTACGAGCAGTACTTC

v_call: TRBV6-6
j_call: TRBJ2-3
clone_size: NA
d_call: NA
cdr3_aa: CASSRDPLTDTQYF
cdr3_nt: TGTGCCAGCAGTAGGGACCCCCTCACAGATACGCAGTATTTT

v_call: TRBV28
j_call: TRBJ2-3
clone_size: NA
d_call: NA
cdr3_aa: CASRSHSLTDTQYF
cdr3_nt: TGTGCCAGCAGGTCTCACTCCCTCACAGATACGCAGTATTTT

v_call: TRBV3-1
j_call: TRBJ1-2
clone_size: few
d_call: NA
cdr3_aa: CASSQELMGQGSGGYTF
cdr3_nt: TGTGCCAGCAGCCAAGAGCTTATGGGGCAGGGCTCAGGCGGCTACACCTTC

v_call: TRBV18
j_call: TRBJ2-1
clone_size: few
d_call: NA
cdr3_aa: CASSPSDVGNEQFF
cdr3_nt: TGTGCCAGCTCACCAAGTGATGTGGGAAATGAGCAGTTCTTC

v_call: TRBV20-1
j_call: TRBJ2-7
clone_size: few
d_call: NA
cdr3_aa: CSARNRGYEQYF
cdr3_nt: TGCAGTGCTAGGAACCGGGGCTACGAGCAGTACTTC

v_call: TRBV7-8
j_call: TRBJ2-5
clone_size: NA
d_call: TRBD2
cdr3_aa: CASSLDAGLAGETQYF
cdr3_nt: TGTGCCAGCAGCTTGGATGCGGGACTAGCCGGAGAGACCCAGTACTTC

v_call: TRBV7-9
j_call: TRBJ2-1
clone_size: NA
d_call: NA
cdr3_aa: CASSLLPGTGSYNEQFF
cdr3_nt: TGTGCCAGCAGCTTATTACCCGGGACTGGATCCTACAATGAGCAGTTCTTC

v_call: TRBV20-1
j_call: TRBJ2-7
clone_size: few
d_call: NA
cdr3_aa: CSARAPNRVSYEQYF
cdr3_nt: TGCAGTGCTAGGGCGCCGAACAGAGTCTCCTACGAGCAGTACTTC

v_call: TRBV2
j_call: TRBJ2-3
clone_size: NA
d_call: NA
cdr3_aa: CASILAHTDTQYF
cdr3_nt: NA

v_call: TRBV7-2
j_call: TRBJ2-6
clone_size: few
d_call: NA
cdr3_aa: CASSPGLGGSGANVLTF
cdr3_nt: TGTGCCAGCAGCCCAGGACTGGGGGGCTCTGGGGCCAACGTCCTGACTTTC

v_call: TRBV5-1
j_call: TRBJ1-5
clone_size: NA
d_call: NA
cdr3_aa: CASSTQGGQPQHF
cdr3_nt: TGCGCCAGCAGCACACAAGGGGGTCAGCCCCAGCATTTT

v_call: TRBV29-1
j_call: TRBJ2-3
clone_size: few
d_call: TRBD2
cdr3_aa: CSASGGASDTQYF
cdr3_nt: TGCAGCGCTAGCGGGGGGGCATCAGATACGCAGTATTTT

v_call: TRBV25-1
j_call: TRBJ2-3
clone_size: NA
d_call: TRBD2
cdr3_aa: CASSEVSSGTDTQYF
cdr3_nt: TGTGCCAGCAGTGAGGTTTCTAGCGGAACAGATACGCAGTATTTT

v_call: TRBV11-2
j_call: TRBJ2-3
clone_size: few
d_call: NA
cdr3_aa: CASSFRRDSDTQYF
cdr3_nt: TGTGCCAGCAGCTTTAGGAGGGATTCAGATACGCAGTATTTT

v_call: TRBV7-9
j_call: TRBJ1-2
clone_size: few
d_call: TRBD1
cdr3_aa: CASSLDLFGTESNYGYTF
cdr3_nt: TGTGCCAGCAGCTTAGACCTCTTCGGGACAGAGTCTAACTATGGCTACACCTTC

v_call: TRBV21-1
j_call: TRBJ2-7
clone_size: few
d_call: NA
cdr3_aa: CASSKVGCREGTYEQYF
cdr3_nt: TGTGCCAGCAGCAAAGTCGGGTGCCGTGAGGGAACCTACGAGCAGTACTTC

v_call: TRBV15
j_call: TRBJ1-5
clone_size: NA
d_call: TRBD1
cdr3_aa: CATSRGEGTGDQPQHF
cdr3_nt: TGTGCCACCAGCAGAGGCGAGGGGACAGGGGATCAGCCCCAGCATTTT

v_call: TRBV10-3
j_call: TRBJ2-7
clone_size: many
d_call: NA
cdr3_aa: CAIGRELDYEQYF
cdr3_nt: TGTGCCATCGGACGGGAGCTGGATTACGAGCAGTACTTC

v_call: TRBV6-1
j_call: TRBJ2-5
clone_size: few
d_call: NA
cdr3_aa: CASSEQGETQYF
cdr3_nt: TGTGCCAGCAGTGAGCAGGGAGAGACCCAGTACTTC